The present T cell receptor (beta chain) was sequenced within a study of blood T cell repertoires in COVID-19. Background on the study: T cells, B-cell-depleted T cells, or PBMCs supplied cDNA or gDNA.

In the original workflow: Nucleated cell counts were estimated from reference gene primer amplification. Clones were read by immunoSEQ multiplex PCR, and TCRdb kept only the in-frame ones, dropping some. That table is the source of V, J and clone size, and D and trimming were worked out from the DNA. The data hold 80,000 to 95,000 clones, with about nine tenths observed a single time. The V gene end was trimmed by 3 bases and the J gene end by 4 bases; junction bases not matched to a gene: 11. The CDR3 sequence is 17 residues long. Germline CDR1 is MNHEY and CDR2 is SMNVEV (reference sequence). V is TRBV27 and J is TRBJ2-2, with TRBD2 matching 7 bases. This TCR derives from a woman aged 45-65 years with active or convalescent COVID-19. Sequencing was done on a sample of peripheral blood. CDR3 loop: CASSFIRPAGTTGELFF. The DNA for the CDR3 is TGTGCCAGCAGTTTCATTCGCCCAGCGGGGACCACCGGGGAGCTGTTTTTT.